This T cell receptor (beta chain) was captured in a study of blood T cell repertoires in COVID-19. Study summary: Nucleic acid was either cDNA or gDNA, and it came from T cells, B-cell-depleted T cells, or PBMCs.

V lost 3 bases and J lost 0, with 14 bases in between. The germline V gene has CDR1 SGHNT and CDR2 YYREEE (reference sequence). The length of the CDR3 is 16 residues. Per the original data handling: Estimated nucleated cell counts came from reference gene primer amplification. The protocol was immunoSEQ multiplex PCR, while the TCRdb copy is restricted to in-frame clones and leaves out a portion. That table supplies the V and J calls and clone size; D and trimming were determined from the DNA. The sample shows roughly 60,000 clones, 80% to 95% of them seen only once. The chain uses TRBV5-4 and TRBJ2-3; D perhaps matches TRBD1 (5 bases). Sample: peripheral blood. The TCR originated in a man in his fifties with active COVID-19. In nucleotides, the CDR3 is TGTGCCAGCAGCTCCAGACAGATTGCTAGCACAGATACGCAGTATTTT. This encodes CASSSRQIASTDTQYF.